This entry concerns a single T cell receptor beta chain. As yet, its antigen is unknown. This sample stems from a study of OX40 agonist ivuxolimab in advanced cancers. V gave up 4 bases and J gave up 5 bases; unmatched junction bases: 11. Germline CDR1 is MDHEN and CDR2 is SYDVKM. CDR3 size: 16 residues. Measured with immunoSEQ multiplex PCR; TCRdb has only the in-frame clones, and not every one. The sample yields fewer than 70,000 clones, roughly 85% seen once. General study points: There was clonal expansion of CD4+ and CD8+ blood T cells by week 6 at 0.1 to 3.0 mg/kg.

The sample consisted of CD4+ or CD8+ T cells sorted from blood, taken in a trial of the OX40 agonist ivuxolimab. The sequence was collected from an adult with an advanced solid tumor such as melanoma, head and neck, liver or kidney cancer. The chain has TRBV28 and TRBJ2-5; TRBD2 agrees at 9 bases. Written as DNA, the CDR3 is TGTGCCAGCAGTTCCTCTGGCGGGAGGGCCCCGGAGACCCAGTACTTC. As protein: CASSSSGGRAPETQYF.